This T cell receptor beta chain was documented in a study of Graves' ophthalmopathy and Graves' hyperthyroidism. Study-wide results and limits: With 65% to 71% sensitivity and approximately 72% specificity, the model predicted ophthalmopathy progression.

This clonotype was detected ten times or more. Its antigen is currently unknown. Having ophthalmopathy, the donors showed moderate-to-severe activity, CAS ≥3 and NOSPECS ≥4, with disease lasting under 3 months. Trimming took 3 bases from V and 6 from J, leaving 8 bases between them. The germline V gene has CDR1 SGHNT and CDR2 YENEEA. The CDR3 totals 12 residues. The TCR beta CDR3 regions underwent amplification from RNA transcripts. An initial RT-PCR round employing HTBI primers preceded a second-round multiplex PCR. TCRdb re-called the multiplex PCR reads with MiXCR, one entry per CDR3 protein. The sample has about 700,000 distinct CDR3 sequences, 35% to 45% seen once; the top ten hold more than 2.5%.

The chain carries TRBV11-3 and TRBJ1-1, with unresolved D. This clonotype was sampled from an adult man with Graves' ophthalmopathy. Material: peripheral blood. DNA for the CDR3: TGTGCCAGCAGCTTTGAGCGAGCTGAAGCTTTCTTT. Its protein product is CASSFERAEAFF. Filled out from reference TRBV11-3 and TRBJ1-1, the complete variable domain reads EAGVVQSPRYKIIEKKQPVAFWCNPISGHNTLYWYLQNLGQGPELLIRYENEEAVDDSQLPKDRFSAERLKGVDSTLKIQPAELGDSAVYLCASSFERAEAFFGQGTRLTVV.